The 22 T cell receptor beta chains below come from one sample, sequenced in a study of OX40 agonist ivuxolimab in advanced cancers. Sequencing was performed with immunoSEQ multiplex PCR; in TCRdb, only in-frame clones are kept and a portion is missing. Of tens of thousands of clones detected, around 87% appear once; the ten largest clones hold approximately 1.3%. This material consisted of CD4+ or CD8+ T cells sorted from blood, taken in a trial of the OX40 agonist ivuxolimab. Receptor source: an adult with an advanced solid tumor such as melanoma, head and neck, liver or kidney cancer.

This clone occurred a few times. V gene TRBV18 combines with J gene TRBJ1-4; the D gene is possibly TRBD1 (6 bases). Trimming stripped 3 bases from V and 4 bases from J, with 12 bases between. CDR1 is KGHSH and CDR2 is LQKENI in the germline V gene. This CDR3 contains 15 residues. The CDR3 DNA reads TGTGCCAGCTCACCTAACAGGGCACTTAATGAAAAACTGTTTTTT. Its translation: CASSPNRALNEKLFF. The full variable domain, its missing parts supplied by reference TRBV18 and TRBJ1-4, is NAGVMQNPRHLVRRRGQEARLRCSPMKGHSHVYWYRQLPEEGLKFMVYLQKENIIDESGMPKERFSAEFPKEGPSILRIQQVVRGDSAAYFCASSPNRALNEKLFFGSGTQLSVL.

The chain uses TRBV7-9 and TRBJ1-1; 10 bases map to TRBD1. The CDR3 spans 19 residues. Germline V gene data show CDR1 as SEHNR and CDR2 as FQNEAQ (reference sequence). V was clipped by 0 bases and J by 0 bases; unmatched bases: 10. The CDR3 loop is CASSLATGTGVRMNTEAFF. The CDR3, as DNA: TGTGCCAGCAGCTTAGCTACCGGGACAGGGGTTCGGATGAACACTGAAGCTTTCTTT.

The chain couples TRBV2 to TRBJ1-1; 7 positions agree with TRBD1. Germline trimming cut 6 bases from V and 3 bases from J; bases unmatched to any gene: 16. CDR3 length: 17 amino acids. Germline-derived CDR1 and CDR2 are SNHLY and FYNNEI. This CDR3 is CASSHRGLWARDTEAFF. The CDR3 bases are TGTGCCAGCAGCCACAGGGGCCTCTGGGCCAGGGACACTGAAGCTTTCTTT.

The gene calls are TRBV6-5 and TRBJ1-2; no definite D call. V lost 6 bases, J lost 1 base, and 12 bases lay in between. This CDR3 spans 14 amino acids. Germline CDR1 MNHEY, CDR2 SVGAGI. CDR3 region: CASRDITRNYGYTF. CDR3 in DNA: TGTGCCAGCAGGGATATTACTCGTAACTATGGCTACACCTTC.

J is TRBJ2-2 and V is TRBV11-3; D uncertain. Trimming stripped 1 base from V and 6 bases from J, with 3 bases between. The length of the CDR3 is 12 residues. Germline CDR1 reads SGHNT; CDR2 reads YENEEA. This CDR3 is CASSLVPGELFF. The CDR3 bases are TGTGCCAGCAGCTTAGTCCCCGGGGAGCTGTTTTTT.

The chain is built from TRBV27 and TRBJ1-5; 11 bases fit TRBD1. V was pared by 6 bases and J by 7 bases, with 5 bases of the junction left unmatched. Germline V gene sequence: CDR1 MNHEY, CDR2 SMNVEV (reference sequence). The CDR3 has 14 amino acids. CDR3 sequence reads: CASRRTGGGQPQHF. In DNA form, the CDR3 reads TGTGCCAGCAGACGGACAGGGGGCGGCCAGCCCCAGCATTTT.

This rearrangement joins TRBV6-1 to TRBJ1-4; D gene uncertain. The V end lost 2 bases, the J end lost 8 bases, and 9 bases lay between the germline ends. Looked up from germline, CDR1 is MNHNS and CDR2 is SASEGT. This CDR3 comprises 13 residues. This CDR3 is CASSEYSLEKLFF. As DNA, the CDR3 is TGTGCCAGCAGTGAATACTCTCTCGAAAAACTGTTTTTT.

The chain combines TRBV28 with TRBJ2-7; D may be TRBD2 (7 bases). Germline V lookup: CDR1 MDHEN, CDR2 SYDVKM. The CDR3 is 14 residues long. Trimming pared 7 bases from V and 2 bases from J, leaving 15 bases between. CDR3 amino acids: CASTRGGSTYEQYF. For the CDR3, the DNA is TGTGCCAGCACCAGGGGAGGGAGTACCTACGAGCAGTACTTC.

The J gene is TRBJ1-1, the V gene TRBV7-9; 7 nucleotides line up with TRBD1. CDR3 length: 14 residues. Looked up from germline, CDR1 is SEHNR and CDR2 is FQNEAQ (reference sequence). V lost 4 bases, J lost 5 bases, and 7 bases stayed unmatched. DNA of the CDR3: TGTGCCAGCAGCTCCCGGACAGGAGCGACTGAAGCTTTCTTT. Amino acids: CASSSRTGATEAFF.

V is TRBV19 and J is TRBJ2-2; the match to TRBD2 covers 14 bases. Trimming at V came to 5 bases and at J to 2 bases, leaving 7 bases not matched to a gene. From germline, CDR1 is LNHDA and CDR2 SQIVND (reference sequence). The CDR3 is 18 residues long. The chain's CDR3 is CASSGGLAGAYNTGELFF. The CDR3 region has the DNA TGTGCCAGTAGTGGGGGACTAGCGGGGGCCTATAACACCGGGGAGCTGTTTTTT.

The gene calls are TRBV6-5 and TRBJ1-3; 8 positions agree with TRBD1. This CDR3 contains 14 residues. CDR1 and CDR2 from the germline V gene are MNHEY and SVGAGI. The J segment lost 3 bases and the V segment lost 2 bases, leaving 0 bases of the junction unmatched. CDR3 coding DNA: TGTGCCAGCAGTTACGGGACAGGTGGAAACACCATATATTTT. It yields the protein CASSYGTGGNTIYF.

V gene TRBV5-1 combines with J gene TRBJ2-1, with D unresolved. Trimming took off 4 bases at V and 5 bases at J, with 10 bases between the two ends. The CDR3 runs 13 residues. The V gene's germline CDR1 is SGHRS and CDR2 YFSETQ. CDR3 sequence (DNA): TGCGCCAGCAGCGCCGGACCGAACAATGAGCAGTTCTTC. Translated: CASSAGPNNEQFF.

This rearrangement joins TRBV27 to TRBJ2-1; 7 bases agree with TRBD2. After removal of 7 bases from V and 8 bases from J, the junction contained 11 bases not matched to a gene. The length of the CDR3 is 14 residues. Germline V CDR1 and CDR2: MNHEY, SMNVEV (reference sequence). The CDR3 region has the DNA TGTGCCAGCATTACAAGAACGGGGGGTCATGAGCAGTTCTTC. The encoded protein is CASITRTGGHEQFF.

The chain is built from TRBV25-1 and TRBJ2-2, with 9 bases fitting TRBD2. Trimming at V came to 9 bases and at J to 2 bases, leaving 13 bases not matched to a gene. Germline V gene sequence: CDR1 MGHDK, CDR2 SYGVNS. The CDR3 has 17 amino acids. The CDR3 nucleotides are TGTGCCAGGCACGCTTGGCTAGCGGGGAGAAACACCGGGGAGCTGTTTTTT. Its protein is CARHAWLAGRNTGELFF.

The CDR3 spells CASSQKNDGLYGYTF. As DNA, the CDR3 is TGCGCCAGCAGCCAGAAAAATGACGGACTCTATGGCTACACCTTC. V is TRBV4-1 and J is TRBJ1-2; D not certain. The germline CDR1 and CDR2 sequences are MGHRA and YSYEKL. The V end was cut by 3 bases, the J end by 4 bases, with 15 bases between. CDR3 length equals 15 residues.

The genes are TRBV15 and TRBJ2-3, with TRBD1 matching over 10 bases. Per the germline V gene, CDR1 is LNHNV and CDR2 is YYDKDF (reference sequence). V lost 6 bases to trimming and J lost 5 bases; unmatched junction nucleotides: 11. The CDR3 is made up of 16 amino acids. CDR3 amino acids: CATSLFGTGDVDTQYF. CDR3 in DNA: TGTGCCACCAGTCTATTCGGGACAGGGGACGTAGATACGCAGTATTTT.

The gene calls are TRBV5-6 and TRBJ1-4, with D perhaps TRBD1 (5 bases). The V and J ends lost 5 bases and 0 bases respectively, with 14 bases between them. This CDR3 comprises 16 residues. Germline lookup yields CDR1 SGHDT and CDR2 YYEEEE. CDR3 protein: CASSVNGGATNEKLFF. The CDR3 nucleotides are TGTGCCAGCAGTGTCAATGGGGGTGCAACTAATGAAAAACTGTTTTTT.

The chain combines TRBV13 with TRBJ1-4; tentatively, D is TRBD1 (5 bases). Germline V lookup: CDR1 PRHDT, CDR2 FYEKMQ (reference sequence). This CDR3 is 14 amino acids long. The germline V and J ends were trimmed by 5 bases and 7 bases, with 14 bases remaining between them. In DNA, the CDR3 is TGTGCCAGCAGCACTGGACACTTAACTGAAAAACTGTTTTTT. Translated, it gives CASSTGHLTEKLFF.

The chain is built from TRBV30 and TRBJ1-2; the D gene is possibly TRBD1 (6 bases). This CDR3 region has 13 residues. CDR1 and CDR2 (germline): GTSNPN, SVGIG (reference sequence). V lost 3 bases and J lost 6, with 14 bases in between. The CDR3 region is CAWRATGYNGYTF. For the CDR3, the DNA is TGTGCCTGGAGGGCCACAGGGTATAATGGCTACACCTTC. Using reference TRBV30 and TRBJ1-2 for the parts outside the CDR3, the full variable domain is SQTIHQWPATLVQPVGSPLSLECTVEGTSNPNLYWYRQAAGRGLQLLFYSVGIGQISSEVPQNLSASRPQDRQFILSSKKLLLSDSGFYLCAWRATGYNGYTFGSGTRLTVV.

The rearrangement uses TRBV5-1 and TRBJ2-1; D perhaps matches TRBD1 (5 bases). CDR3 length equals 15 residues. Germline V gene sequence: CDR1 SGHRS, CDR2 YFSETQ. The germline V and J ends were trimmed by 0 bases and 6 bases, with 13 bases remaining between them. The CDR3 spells CASSLVPAGSNEQFF. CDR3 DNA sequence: TGCGCCAGCAGCTTGGTTCCCGCAGGGTCCAATGAGCAGTTCTTC.

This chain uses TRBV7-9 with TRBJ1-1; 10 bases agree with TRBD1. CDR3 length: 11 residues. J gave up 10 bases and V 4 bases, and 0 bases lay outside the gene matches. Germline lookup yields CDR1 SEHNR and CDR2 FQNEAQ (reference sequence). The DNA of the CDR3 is TGTGCCAGCAGCTGGACAGGGGGAGCTTTCTTT. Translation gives CASSWTGGAFF.

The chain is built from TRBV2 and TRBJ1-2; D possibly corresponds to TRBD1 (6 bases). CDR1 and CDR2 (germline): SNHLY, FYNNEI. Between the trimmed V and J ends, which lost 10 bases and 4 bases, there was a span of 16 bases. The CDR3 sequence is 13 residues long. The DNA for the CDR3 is TGTGCCACCTCCCCGGGGGGCGTCTATGGCTACACCTTC. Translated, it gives CATSPGGVYGYTF.